This T cell receptor beta chain was documented in a study of T cell responses to AZD1222 COVID-19 vaccine. Remarks on this clone: Its matching antigen is unknown.

This CDR3 has 12 amino acids. Trimming removed 6 bases from V and 6 bases from J, with 9 bases in between. Germline V gene sequence: CDR1 MNHEY, CDR2 SVGAGI. Here immunoSEQ multiplex PCR was the method, and the copy in TCRdb shows in-frame clones only, minus some. The sample carries 80,000 to 90,000 clones, over 75% recorded once. Study-level findings and limits: Repertoires were collected only later (after the peak T cell response had occurred).

The material was peripheral blood, obtained 28 days after the second AZD1222 dose. The rearrangement links TRBV6-5 to TRBJ1-5; possible D gene TRBD1, 6 bases. This clonotype was obtained from an adult who received the AZD1222 COVID-19 vaccine. CDR3 sequence (DNA): TGTGCCAGCAGAACAGGGTCTCAGCCCCAGCATTTT. Residues: CASRTGSQPQHF.